This T cell receptor beta chain was observed in a study of blood T cells in healthy people across ages. Study-level findings and limits: TCR beta diversity tracked closely with naive T cell percentage. Age advanced and TCR beta diversity per million T cells fell, roughly linearly. Naive CD4+ cell counts and diversity both ran higher in long-lived than in aged donors.

Alongside a J-beta primer mix, a sample-barcoded 5' primer served in a second PCR lasting about 7 to 11 cycles. TCRdb used MiXCR to reprocess the 5' RACE reads, holding one entry per CDR3 protein. The sample carries over 700,000 distinct CDR3 sequences, about 53% recorded once. Points on this clonotype: Its antigen is as yet unknown.

CDR1 is SQVTM, CDR2 ANQGSEA, per germline. Between the trimmed V and J ends, which lost 5 bases and 1 base, there was a span of 8 bases. The CDR3 is 12 amino acids. The receptor's source is a man older than 75 in good health. V is TRBV29-1 and J is TRBJ1-1; D is unclear. Sequencing was done on a sample of blood. Written as DNA, the CDR3 is TGCAGCGTTAAATGGCCGAACACTGAAGCTTTCTTT. Translated: CSVKWPNTEAFF.